This T cell receptor (beta chain) was recovered during a study of T cell responses to AZD1222 COVID-19 vaccine. Here immunoSEQ multiplex PCR was the method, and the copy in TCRdb shows in-frame clones only, minus some. The sample records some 190,000 clones, 94% being singletons. Germline CDR1 is WSHSY and CDR2 is SAAADI. The length of the CDR3 is 14 residues. V dropped 6 bases and J dropped 5 bases, with 14 bases sitting between them. The V gene is TRBV10-2, the J gene TRBJ2-1; the D gene is possibly TRBD1 (6 bases). The receptor was derived from an adult who received the MenACWY meningococcal vaccine as a control. This material consisted of peripheral blood, taken 28 days after the second dose of the MenACWY control vaccine. DNA for the CDR3: TGCGCCAGCAGCAACAGGGAAATAGACAATGAGCAGTTCTTC. It is translated as CASSNREIDNEQFF.